The TCR beta chain described here comes from a study of cytomegalovirus exposure and HLA in healthy donors. Turning to the study itself: The roughly 120 validation repertoires matched the 666 first-cohort repertoires in platform, a later analysis reported. Findings and caveats of the study: Some TCR beta chains (about 170 of them) were listed as cytomegalovirus-associated.

The junction had 7 bases not matched to a gene; V was cut back by 1 base and J by 2 bases. The V gene's germline CDR1 is SGHDT and CDR2 YYEEEE. This CDR3 comprises 16 residues. Some clones are missing from TCRdb's copy, which holds only in-frame ones; the method was immunoSEQ multiplex PCR. The sample holds around 150,000 clones, approximately 91% seen once. A note on this clone: Its target is not known.

The TCR originated in a man younger than 35 in good health and CMV-seronegative. J is TRBJ2-7 and V is TRBV5-6, with 9 bases lining up with TRBD1. Material for sequencing was PBMCs. The chain's CDR3 is CASSLYRGQVTYEQYF. The DNA of the CDR3 is TGTGCCAGCAGCTTGTACAGGGGGCAGGTCACCTACGAGCAGTACTTC.